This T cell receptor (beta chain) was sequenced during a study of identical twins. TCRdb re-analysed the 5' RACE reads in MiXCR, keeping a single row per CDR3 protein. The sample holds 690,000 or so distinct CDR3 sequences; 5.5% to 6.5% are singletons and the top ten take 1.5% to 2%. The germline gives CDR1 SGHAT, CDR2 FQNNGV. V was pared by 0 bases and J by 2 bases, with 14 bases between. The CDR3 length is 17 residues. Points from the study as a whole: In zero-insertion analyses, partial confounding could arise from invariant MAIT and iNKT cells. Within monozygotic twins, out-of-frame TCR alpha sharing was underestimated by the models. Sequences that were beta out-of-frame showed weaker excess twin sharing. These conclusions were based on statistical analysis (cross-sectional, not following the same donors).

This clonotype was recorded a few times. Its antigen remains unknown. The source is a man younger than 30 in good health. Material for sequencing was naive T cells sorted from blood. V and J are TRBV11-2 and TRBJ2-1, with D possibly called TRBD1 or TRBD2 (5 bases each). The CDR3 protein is CASSLEQIGTAYNEQFF. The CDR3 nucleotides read TGTGCCAGCAGCTTAGAGCAAATTGGGACCGCCTACAATGAGCAGTTCTTC.